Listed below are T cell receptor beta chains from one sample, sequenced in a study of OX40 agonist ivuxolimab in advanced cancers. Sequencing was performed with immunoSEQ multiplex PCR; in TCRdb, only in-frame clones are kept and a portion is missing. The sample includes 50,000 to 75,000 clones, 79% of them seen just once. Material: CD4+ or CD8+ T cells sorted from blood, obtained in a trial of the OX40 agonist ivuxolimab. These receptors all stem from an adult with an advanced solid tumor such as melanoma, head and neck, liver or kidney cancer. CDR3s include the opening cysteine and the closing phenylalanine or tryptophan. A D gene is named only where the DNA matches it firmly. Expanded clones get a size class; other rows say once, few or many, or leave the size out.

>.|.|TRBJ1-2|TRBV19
TGTGCCAGTAGTATATTATCGGGTCAGGGCAACTATGGCTACACCTTC
CASSILSGQGNYGYTF
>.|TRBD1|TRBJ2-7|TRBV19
TGTGCCAGTAGTATTGGGGAAGGGGGCCGGCAGTACTTC
CASSIGEGGRQYF
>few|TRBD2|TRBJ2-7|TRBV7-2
TGTGCCAGCAGCTTAAGGGCGGGGGGGTCCTACGAGCAGTACTTC
CASSLRAGGSYEQYF
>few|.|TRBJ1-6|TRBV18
TGTGCCAGCTCACCGATGGACAGTGACGGAACACCCCTCCACTTT
CASSPMDSDGTPLHF
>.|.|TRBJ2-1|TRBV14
TGTGCCAGCAGCCAAGAAAACGTATGGCCAAAAGTTTTCTACAATGAGCAGTTCTTC
CASSQENVWPKVFYNEQFF
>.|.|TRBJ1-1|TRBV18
TGTGCCAGCTCACCTACAGAGAACACTGAAGCTTTCTTT
CASSPTENTEAFF
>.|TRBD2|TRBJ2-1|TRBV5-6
TGTGCCAGCAGCTTGGTGGCTAGCGGGGGTTTGGAGCAGTTCTTC
CASSLVASGGLEQFF
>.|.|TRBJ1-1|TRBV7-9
TGTGCCAGCAGCTCCGAGGAGGGGGGCGGTACCACTGAAGCTTTCTTT
CASSSEEGGGTTEAFF
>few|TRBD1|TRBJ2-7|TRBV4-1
TGCGCCAGCAGTGGACAGGGGGCCTACGAGCAGTACTTC
CASSGQGAYEQYF
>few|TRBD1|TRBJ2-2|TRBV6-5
TGTGCCAGCAGTGCGGACAGGGATTATGGGGAGCTGTTTTTT
CASSADRDYGELFF
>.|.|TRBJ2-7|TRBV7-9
TGTGCCAGCAGCTTAGCGGGACCCCTCGAGCAGTACTTC
CASSLAGPLEQYF
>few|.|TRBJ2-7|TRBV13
TGTGCCAGCAGCTTAGAGGCCGGGAGCGAGCAGTACTTC
CASSLEAGSEQYF
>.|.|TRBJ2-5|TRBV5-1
TGCGCCAGCAGCTGGCAGTCCCAAGAGACCCAGTACTTC
CASSWQSQETQYF
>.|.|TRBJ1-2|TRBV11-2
TGTGCCAGCAGCGGACAATTCGAAACCTATGGCTACACCTTC
CASSGQFETYGYTF
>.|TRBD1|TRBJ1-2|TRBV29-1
TGCAGCGCAGGACAGGGCAATGGCTACACCTTC
CSAGQGNGYTF
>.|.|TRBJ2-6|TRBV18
TGTGCCAGCTCACCAATCGACTCTGGGGCCAACGTCCTGACTTTC
CASSPIDSGANVLTF
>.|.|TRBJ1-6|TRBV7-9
TGTGCCACTCAGAGAAGGGACCTCCCGAATTCACCCCTCCACTTT
CATQRRDLPNSPLHF
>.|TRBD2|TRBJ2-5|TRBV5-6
TGTGCCAGCAGCCCCGGGGGGCAAGAGACCCAGTACTTC
CASSPGGQETQYF
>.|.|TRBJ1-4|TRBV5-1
TGCGCCAGCAGCCTCCTCCCCTCTCCGGGGTTGAGTGAAAAACTGTTTTTT
CASSLLPSPGLSEKLFF
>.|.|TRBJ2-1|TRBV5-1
TGCGCCAGCAGCTTGGCCGATCAGTTCAATGAGCAGTTCTTC
CASSLADQFNEQFF
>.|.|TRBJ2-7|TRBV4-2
TGTGCCAGCAGCCAACAACCGGACGGCTCCTACGAGCAGTACTTC
CASSQQPDGSYEQYF
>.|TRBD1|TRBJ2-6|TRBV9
TGTGCCAGCAGCGTAGGACAGGGGGCGATTGGGGCCAACGTCCTGACTTTC
CASSVGQGAIGANVLTF
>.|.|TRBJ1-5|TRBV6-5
TGTGCCAGCAGTCATGGGGCCGGGCGCAATCAGCCCCAGCATTTT
CASSHGAGRNQPQHF
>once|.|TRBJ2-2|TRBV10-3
TGTGCCATCGGGGTCACCGGGGAGCTGTTTTTT
CAIGVTGELFF
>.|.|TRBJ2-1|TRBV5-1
TGCGCCAGCCCGGTGCACTATGTCAATGAGCAGTTCTTC
CASPVHYVNEQFF
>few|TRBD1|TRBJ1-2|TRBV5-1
TGCGCCAGCAGCTTGGTAGCCGGGACAGACCTTGACACCTTC
CASSLVAGTDLDTF
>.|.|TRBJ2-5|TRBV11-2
TGTGCCAGCAGCTTCAATTCGGGCCAAGAGACCCAGTACTTC
CASSFNSGQETQYF
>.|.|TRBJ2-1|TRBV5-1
TGCGCCAGCAGCTTGGACGGGGACGTAACCTACAATGAGCAGTTCTTC
CASSLDGDVTYNEQFF
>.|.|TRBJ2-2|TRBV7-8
TGTGCCAGCAGCCATTTCCAGGGGCCCACCGGGGAGCTGTTTTTT
CASSHFQGPTGELFF
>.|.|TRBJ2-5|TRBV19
TGTGCCAGTAGTAGGAACGCGCGGACTCCAGAGACCCAGTACTTC
CASSRNARTPETQYF
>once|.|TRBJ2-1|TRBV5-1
TGCGCCAGCAGCTGGAATCAGGGGCTAAACAATGAGCAGTTCTTC
CASSWNQGLNNEQFF
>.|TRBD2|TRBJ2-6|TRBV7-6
TGTGCCAGCAGCTTAGGCGGGGGCTCTGGGGCCAACGTCCTGACTTTC
CASSLGGGSGANVLTF
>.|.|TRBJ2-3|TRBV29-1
TGCAGCGTTGAAGAGGTCGCTGGAAACATTGCAGATACGCAGTATTTT
CSVEEVAGNIADTQYF
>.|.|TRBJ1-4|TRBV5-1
TGCGCCAGCAACCCGGGACAATTTGCAACTAATGAAAAACTGTTTTTT
CASNPGQFATNEKLFF
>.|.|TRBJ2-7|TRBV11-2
TGTGCCAGCAGCTTCGGGGAGTCCTACGAGCAGTACTTC
CASSFGESYEQYF
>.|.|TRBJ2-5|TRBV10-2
TGCGCCAGCAGTGAGGGGGGGAGTAGGGTAGAGACCCAGTACTTC
CASSEGGSRVETQYF
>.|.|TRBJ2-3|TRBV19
TGTGCCAGTAGACTTGGGGGGGCGGCAGATACGCAGTATTTT
CASRLGGAADTQYF
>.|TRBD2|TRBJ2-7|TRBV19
TGTGCCAGTAGTCCGGCTAGCGGGAGCGGCGAGCAGTACTTC
CASSPASGSGEQYF